This TCR beta chain comes out of a study of cytomegalovirus exposure and HLA in healthy donors. At sampling all donors were nominally healthy, likely with unrecorded immune exposures. The CDR3 has 12 residues. The V gene's germline CDR1 is SNHLY and CDR2 FYNNEI. Trimming took 8 bases from V and 4 from J, leaving 11 bases between them. Primers: 60 Vbeta forward and 13 Jbeta reverse. Sequenced by immunoSEQ multiplex PCR; TCRdb stores in-frame clones only, minus some. Recorded for this sample: approximately 58,000 clones. The rearrangement links TRBV2 to TRBJ1-2; possible D gene TRBD1, 6 bases. Sequencing input: PBMCs. This TCR derives from a man younger than 35 in good health and CMV-seropositive. DNA for the CDR3: TGTGCCAGCTCAAAAGGGGGCTATGGCTACACCTTC. As protein: CASSKGGYGYTF.